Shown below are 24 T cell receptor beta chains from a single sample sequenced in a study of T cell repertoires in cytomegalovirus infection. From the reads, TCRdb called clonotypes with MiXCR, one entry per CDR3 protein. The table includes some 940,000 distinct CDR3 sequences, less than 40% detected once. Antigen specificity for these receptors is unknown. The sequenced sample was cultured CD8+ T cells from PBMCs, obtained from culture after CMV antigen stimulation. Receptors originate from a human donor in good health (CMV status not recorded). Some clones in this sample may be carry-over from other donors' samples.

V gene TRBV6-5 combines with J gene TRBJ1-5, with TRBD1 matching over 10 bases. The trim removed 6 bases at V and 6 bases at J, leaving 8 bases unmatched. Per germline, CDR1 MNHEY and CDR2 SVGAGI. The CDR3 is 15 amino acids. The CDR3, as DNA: TGTGCCAGCAGCCTTACTTGGGACAGGGGTCAGCCCCAGCATTTT. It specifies CASSLTWDRGQPQHF.

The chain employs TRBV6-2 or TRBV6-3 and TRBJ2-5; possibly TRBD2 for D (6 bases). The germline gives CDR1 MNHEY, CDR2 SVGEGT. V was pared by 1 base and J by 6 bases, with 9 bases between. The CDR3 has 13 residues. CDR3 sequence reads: CASSYWGGQTQYF. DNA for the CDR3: TGTGCCAGCAGTTACTGGGGAGGACAGACCCAGTACTTC.

CDR3 loop: CASSFGGGPPEQFF. The CDR3 bases are TGTGCCAGCAGCTTCGGCGGGGGGCCCCCGGAGCAGTTCTTC. The V gene is TRBV5-6, the J gene TRBJ2-1; 8 nucleotides line up with TRBD2. In germline, CDR1 is SGHDT, CDR2 YYEEEE. With V trimmed by 2 bases and J by 10 bases, 8 bases remained unmatched. The CDR3 has 14 residues. Together with reference TRBV5-6 and TRBJ2-1, the CDR3 gives the full variable domain: DAGVTQSPTHLIKTRGQQVTLRCSPKSGHDTVSWYQQALGQGPQFIFQYYEEEERQRGNFPDRFSGHQFPNYSSELNVNALLLGDSALYLCASSFGGGPPEQFFGPGTRLTVL.

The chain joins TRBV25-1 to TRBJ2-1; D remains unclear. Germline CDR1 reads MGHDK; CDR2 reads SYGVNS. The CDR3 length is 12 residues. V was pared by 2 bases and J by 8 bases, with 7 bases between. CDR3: CASSEGVDEQFF. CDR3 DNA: TGTGCCAGCAGTGAAGGAGTCGATGAGCAGTTCTTC. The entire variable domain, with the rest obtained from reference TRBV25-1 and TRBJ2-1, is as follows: EADIYQTPRYLVIGTGKKITLECSQTMGHDKMYWYQQDPGMELHLIHYSYGVNSTEKGDLSSESTVSRIRTEHFPLTLESARPSHTSQYLCASSEGVDEQFFGPGTRLTVL.

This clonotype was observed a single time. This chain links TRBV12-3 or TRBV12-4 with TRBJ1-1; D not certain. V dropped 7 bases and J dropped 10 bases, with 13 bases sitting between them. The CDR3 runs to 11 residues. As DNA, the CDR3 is TGTGCCAGCACCGCGACGGGGAGAGCTTTCTTT. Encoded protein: CASTATGRAFF.

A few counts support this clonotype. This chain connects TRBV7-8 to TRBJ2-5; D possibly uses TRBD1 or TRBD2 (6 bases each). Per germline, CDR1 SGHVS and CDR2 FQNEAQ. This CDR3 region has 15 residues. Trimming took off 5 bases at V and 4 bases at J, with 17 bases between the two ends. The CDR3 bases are TGTGCCAGCAGCCCCCTCCCGGGGGCGACAGAGACCCAGTACTTC. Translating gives CASSPLPGATETQYF.

The CDR3 reads CASSLGGGGAPETQYF. The CDR3 bases are TGTGCCAGCAGCTTGGGAGGCGGGGGGGCCCCGGAGACCCAGTACTTC. The rearrangement links TRBV5-6 to TRBJ2-5, with 9 bases identical to TRBD2. The V and J ends lost 0 bases and 5 bases, in that order; junction bases with no gene match: 8. This CDR3 region has 16 residues. Germline CDR1 SGHDT, CDR2 YYEEEE.

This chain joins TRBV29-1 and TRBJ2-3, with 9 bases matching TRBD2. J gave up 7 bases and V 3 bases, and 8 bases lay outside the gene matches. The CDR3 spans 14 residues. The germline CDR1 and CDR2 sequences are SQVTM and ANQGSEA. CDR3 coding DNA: TGCAGCGTTGACTTAGCGGGGGTAGCTCATACGCAGTATTTT. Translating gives CSVDLAGVAHTQYF.

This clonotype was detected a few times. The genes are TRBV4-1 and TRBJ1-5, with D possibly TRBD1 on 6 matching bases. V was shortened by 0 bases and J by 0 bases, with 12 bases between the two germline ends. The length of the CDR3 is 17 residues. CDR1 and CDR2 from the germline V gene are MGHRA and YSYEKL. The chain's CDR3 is CASSQDREGGSNQPQHF. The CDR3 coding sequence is TGCGCCAGCAGCCAAGATCGGGAGGGGGGTAGCAATCAGCCCCAGCATTTT.

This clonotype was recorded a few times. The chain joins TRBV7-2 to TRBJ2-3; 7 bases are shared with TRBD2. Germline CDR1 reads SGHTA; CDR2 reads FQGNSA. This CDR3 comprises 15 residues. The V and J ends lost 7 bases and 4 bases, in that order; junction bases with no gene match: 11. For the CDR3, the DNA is TGTGCCAGCACCAGCCCGGGGGGACCGGCAGATACGCAGTATTTT. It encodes CASTSPGGPADTQYF.

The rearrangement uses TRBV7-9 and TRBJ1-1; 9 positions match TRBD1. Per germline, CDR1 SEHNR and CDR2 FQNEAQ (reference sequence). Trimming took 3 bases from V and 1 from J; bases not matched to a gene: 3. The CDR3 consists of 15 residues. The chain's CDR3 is CASSFTGGGNTEAFF. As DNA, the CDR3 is TGTGCCAGCAGCTTTACAGGGGGCGGGAACACTGAAGCTTTCTTT.

The CDR3 protein is CSAGPGTGYNEQFF. CDR3 coding DNA: TGCAGTGCTGGGCCCGGGACAGGGTACAATGAGCAGTTCTTC. The rearrangement joins TRBV20-1 to TRBJ2-1; 9 positions match TRBD1. The trim removed 5 bases at V and 4 bases at J, leaving 6 bases unmatched. The CDR3 contains 14 residues. In germline, CDR1 is DFQATT, CDR2 SNEGSKA (reference sequence).

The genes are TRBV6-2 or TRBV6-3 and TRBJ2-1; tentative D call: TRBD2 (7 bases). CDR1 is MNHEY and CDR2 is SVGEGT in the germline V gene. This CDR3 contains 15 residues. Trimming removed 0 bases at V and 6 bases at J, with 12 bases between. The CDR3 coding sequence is TGTGCCAGCAGTTACTCGAGGGGGGGCCGCAATGAGCAGTTCTTC. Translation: CASSYSRGGRNEQFF.

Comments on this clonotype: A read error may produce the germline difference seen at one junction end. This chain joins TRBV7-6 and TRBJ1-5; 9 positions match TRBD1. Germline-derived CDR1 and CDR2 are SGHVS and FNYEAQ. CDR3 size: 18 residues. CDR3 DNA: TGTGCCAGTAGCTACGGCTCCAGGACAGGGGTTGGAAATCAGCCCCAGCATTTT. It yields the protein CASSYGSRTGVGNQPQHF.

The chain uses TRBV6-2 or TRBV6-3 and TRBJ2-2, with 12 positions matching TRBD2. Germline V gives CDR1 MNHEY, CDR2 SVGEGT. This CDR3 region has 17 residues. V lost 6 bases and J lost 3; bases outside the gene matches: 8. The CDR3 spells CASSSGLAGLYTGELFF. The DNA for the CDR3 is TGTGCCAGCAGCAGTGGACTAGCGGGGTTGTACACCGGGGAGCTGTTTTTT.

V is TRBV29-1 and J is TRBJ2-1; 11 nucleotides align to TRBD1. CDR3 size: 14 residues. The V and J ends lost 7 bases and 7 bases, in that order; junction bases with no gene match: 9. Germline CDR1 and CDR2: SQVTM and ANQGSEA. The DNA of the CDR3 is TGCAGCGCAATCGGACAGGGGGCGTGGAATGAGCAGTTCTTC. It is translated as CSAIGQGAWNEQFF.

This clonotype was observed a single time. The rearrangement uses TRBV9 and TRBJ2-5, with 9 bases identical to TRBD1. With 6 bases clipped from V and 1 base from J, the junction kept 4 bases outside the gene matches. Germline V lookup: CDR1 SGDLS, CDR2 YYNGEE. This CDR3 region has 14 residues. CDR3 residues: CASNGQGTQETQYF. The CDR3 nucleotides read TGTGCCAGCAACGGACAGGGGACCCAAGAGACCCAGTACTTC.

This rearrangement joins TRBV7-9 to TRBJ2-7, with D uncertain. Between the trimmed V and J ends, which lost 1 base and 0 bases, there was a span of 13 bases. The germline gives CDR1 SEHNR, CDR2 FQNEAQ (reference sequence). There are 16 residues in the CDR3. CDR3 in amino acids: CASSLVGGSSSYEQYF. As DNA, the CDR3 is TGTGCCAGCAGCTTAGTTGGCGGTAGTAGCTCCTACGAGCAGTACTTC.

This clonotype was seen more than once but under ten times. The CDR3 protein is CSARGDGSSYEQYF. CDR3 bases: TGCAGTGCTAGAGGGGACGGATCCTCCTACGAGCAGTACTTC. This rearrangement joins TRBV20-1 to TRBJ2-7, with D possibly called TRBD1 or TRBD2 (5 bases each). The CDR3 contains 14 residues. Trimming took off 1 base at V and 0 bases at J, with 10 bases between the two ends. Germline V gives CDR1 DFQATT, CDR2 SNEGSKA (reference sequence).

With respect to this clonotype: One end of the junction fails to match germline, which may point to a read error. The CDR3 DNA sequence: TGTGCCAGCAGTTCGGTCAGCTACAATGAGCAGATCTTC. Encoded protein: CASSSVSYNEQIF. J is TRBJ2-1 and V is TRBV12-3 or TRBV12-4; D is undetermined. The CDR3 covers 13 residues.

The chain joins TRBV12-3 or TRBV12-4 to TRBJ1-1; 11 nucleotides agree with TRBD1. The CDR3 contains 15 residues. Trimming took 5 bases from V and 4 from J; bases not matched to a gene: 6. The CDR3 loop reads CASSRPGTGGTEAFF. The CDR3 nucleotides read TGTGCCAGCAGTCGTCCCGGGACAGGGGGCACTGAAGCTTTCTTT.

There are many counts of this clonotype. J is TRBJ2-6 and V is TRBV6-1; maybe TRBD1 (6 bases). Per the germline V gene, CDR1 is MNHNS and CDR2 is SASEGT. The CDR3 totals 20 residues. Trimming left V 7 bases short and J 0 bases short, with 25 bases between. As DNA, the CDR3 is TGTGCCAGCAACCTCGGACAGCCGTACCCTCCTAGCTCTGGGGCCAACGTCCTGACTTTC. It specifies CASNLGQPYPPSSGANVLTF.

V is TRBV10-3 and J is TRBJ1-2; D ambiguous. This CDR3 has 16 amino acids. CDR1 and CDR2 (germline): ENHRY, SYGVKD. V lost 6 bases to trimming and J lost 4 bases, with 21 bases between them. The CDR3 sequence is CAIRDRRETDIYGYTF. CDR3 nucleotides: TGTGCCATCAGGGACCGACGAGAAACAGACATCTATGGCTACACCTTC.

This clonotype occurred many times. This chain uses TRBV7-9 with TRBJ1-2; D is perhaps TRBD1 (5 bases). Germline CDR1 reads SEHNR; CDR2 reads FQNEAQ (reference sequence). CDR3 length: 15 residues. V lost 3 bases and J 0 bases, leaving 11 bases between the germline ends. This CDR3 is CASSLGQRPNYGYTF. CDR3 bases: TGTGCCAGCAGCTTGGGGCAACGACCTAACTATGGCTACACCTTC.